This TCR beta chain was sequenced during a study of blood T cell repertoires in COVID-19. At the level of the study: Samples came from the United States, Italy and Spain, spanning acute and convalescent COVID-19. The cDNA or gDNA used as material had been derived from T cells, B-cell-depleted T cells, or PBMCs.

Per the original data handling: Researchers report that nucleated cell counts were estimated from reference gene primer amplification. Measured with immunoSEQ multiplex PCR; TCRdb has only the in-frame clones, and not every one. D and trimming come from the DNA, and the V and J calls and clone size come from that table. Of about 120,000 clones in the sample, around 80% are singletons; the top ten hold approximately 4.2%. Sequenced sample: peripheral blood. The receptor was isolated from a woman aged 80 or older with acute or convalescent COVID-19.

Here the CDR3 reads CASSQDGRTGGQPQHF. As DNA, the CDR3 is TGTGCCAGCAGCCAAGATGGTAGGACAGGTGGACAGCCCCAGCATTTT. The genes are TRBV4-2 and TRBJ1-5; 7 nucleotides line up with TRBD1. The CDR3 is 16 residues long. The germline gives CDR1 LGHNA, CDR2 YNFKEQ. V dropped 0 bases and J dropped 7; count of bases not matched to a gene: 9.